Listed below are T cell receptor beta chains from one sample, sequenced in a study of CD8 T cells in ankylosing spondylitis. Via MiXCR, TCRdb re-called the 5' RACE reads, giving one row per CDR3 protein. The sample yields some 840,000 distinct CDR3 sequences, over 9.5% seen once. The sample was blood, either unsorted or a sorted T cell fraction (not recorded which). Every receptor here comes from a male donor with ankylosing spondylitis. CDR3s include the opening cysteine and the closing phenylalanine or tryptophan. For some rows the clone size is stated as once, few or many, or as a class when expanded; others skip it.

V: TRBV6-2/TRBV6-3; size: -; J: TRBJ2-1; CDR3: CASTNRLVNEQFF
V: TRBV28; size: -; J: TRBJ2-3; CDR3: CASSTGTRGDTQYF
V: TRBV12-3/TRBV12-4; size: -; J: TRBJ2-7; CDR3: CASTGTQGQYEQYF
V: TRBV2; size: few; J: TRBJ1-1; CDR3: CATTGQLQEAFF
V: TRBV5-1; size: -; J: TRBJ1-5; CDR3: CASRRGTGPGQPQHF
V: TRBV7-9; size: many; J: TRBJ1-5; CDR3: CASSSGQGTQPQHF
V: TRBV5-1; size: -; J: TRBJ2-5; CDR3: CASSLGYSQETQYF
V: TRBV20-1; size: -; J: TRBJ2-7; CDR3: CSASNHQRSDYEQYF
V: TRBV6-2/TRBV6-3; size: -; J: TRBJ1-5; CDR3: CASSKGRSNQPQHF
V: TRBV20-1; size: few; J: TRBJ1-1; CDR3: CSARDMRDTEAFF
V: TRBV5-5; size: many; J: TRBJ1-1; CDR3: CASSYLLLGPSTEAFF
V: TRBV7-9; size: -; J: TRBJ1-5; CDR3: CAIDPGGNRNQPQHF
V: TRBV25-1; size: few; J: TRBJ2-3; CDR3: CASSEYGGRETDTQYF
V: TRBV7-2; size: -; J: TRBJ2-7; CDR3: CASSLWPGQGIAEQYF
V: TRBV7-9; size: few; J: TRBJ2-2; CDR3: CASSNRVGNTGELFF
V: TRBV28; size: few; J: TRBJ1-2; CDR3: CASSRVRGDYGYTF
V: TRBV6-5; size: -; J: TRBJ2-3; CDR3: CASSYGTTYGTQYF
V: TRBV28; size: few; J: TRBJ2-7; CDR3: CASRSHGVFYEQYF
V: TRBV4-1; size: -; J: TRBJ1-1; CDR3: CASSLTLWQGIAFF
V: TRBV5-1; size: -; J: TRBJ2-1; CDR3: CASSLAWSADNEQFF
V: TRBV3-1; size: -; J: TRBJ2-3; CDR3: CASSQLRGGSDTQYF
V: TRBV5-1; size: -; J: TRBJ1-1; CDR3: CASSLEGTGRTEAFF
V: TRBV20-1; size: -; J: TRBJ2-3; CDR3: CSAQRLAGGQGDTQYF
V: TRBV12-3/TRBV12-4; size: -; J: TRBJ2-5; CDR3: CASSLQPVETQYF
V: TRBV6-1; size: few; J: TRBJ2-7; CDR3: CASSSGQDYEQYF
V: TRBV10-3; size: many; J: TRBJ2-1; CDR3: CAIRGAGGYNEQFF
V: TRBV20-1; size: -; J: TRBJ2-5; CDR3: CSAGSTGIWETQYF
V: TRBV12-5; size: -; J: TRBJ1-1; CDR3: CASGPSVGGQVEAFF
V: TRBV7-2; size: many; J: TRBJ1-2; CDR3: CASSLALGQGAYGYTF
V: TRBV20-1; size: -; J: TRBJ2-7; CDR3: CSAPTPGPGDEQYF
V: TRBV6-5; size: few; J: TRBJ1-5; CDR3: CASSLLGYQPQHF
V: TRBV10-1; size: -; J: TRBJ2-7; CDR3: CASSRDINFYEQYF
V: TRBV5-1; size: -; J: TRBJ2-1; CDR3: CASSLTAGNNEQFF
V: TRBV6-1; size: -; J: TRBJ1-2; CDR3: CASSLIRGGQYGYTF
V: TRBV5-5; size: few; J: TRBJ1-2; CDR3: CASSFKDMIRGDIDGYTF
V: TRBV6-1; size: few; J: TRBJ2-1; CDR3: CASETGGSYNEQFF
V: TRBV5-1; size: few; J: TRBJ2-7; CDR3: CASSLDPTGTSYEQYF
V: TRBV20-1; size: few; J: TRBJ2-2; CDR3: CSARHSEGTGELFF
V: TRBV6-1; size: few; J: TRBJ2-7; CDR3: CASRPPGPKIRYEQYF
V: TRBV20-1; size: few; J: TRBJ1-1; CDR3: CSARAANGQRYGAFF
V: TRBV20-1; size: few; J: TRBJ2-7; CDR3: CSAPEQRVSSYEQYF
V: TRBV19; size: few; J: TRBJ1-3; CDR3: CGSDSGNTIYF
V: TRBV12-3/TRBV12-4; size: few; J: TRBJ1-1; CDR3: CASVIFGQFEAFF
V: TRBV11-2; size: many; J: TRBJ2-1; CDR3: CASTQWVSQSLSYNEQFF
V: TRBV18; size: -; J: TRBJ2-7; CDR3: CASSPGQSLLYEQYF
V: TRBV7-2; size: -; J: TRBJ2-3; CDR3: CASNPIAGTDTQYF
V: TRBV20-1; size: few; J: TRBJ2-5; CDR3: CSASGDQKAGETQYF